Listed here are 8 T cell receptor beta chains from one sample, sequenced in a study of beta chain features in type 1 diabetes. Isolated RNA was reverse transcribed in full, so expressed TCRB transcripts were sequenced. Sequencing used immunoSEQ multiplex PCR; TCRdb keeps in-frame clones, though not all of them. Of roughly 230,000 clones in the sample, over 7.5% are singletons; the top ten hold under 0.035%. The sample taken for sequencing was naive CD4+ T cells from blood. These receptors originate from a woman between 18 and 29 years old in good health.

This clone came up a few times. The same CDR3 is also encoded by other DNA sequences in this sample. V is TRBV30 and J is TRBJ1-2, with D hard to call. Germline CDR1 and CDR2: GTSNPN and SVGIG (reference sequence). Trimming took 2 bases from V and 5 from J, leaving 6 bases between them. CDR3 length: 11 residues. The CDR3 here is CAWSPSYGYTF. In nucleotides, the CDR3 is TGTGCCTGGAGTCCCTCTTATGGCTACACCTTC.

The rearrangement links TRBV30 to TRBJ1-2, with TRBD1 as a possible D gene (6 bases). The CDR3 runs 14 residues. V was cut by 2 bases and J by 10 bases, with 20 bases left in between. From germline, CDR1 is GTSNPN and CDR2 SVGIG (reference sequence). The CDR3 coding sequence is TGTGCCTGGAGTATCACAGGGAACCCCGAGGCCTACACCTTC. This encodes CAWSITGNPEAYTF.

The chain couples TRBV2 to TRBJ2-7; D tentatively reads TRBD1 or TRBD2 (5 bases each). In germline, CDR1 is SNHLY, CDR2 FYNNEI. V gave up 10 bases and J gave up 1 base, with 11 bases separating them. The CDR3 is 12 residues long. CDR3 loop: CATRERSYEQYF. The DNA for the CDR3 is TGTGCCACCAGGGAGCGGTCCTACGAGCAGTACTTC.

This chain connects TRBV5-1 to TRBJ2-7; 9 bases agree with TRBD2. V lost 0 bases and J lost 3; bases outside the gene matches: 4. The CDR3 is made up of 15 amino acids. The V gene's germline CDR1 is SGHRS and CDR2 YFSETQ. CDR3 sequence (DNA): TGCGCCAGCAGCTTGGTAGATAGCGGGGGCTACGAGCAGTACTTC. Translating it yields CASSLVDSGGYEQYF.

V is TRBV6-6 and J is TRBJ1-4; D remains unclear. Germline CDR1 MNHNY, CDR2 SVGAGI (reference sequence). The V end lost 2 bases, the J end lost 5 bases, and 9 bases lay between the germline ends. The length of the CDR3 is 14 residues. CDR3 nucleotides: TGTGCCAGCAGTTACCGCCAAAGCAATGAAAAACTGTTTTTT. Translated, it gives CASSYRQSNEKLFF.

The rearrangement joins TRBV15 to TRBJ2-1; TRBD2 aligns across 10 bases. This CDR3 is 16 amino acids long. Germline V CDR1 and CDR2: LNHNV, YYDKDF (reference sequence). Losses at the gene ends were 3 bases for V and 7 bases for J; bases not matched to a gene: 9. CDR3 sequence (DNA): TGTGCCACCAGCAGGGATAAGCGGGGGGGAAAGAATGAGCAGTTCTTC. It yields the protein CATSRDKRGGKNEQFF.

Points on this clone: One end of the junction varies from germline; a read error may be responsible. The rearrangement links TRBV5-1 to TRBJ1-1, with D hard to call. CDR1 and CDR2 from the germline V gene are SGHRS and YFSETQ. The CDR3 loop spans 15 amino acids. CDR3 coding DNA: TGTGCCAGCAGCTTCTTGACGGGAATGAACACTGAAGCTTTCTTT. Translated: CASSFLTGMNTEAFF. Full variable domain (missing parts from reference TRBV5-1 and TRBJ1-1): KAGVTQTPRYLIKTRGQQVTLSCSPISGHRSVSWYQQTPGQGLQFLFEYFSETQRNKGNFPGRFSGRQFSNSRSEMNVSTLELGDSALYLCASSFLTGMNTEAFFGQGTRLTVV.

This clone was seen only a few times. The chain combines TRBV30 with TRBJ1-2, with D maybe TRBD1 (5 bases). Germline V gives CDR1 GTSNPN, CDR2 SVGIG (reference sequence). This CDR3 region has 13 residues. V was clipped by 5 bases and J by 8 bases, with 18 bases between them. The CDR3 spells CAWGPIMGGGYTF. The CDR3 DNA reads as TGTGCCTGGGGGCCGATCATGGGGGGGGGCTACACCTTC.